This T cell receptor beta chain appears in the sequencing data of a study of post-analysis software for immune sequencing data. Study-wide context: Several disease courses (relapsing-remitting, secondary progressive and progressive-relapsing) of multiple sclerosis were included. Study results and caveats: Roughly 5 TRBV segments occurring more often in patients than controls included TRBV5-6, TRBV5-1 and TRBV20-1. A significant reduction in normalized Chao1 diversity was observed in multiple sclerosis patients versus controls. F measure grouped same-batch samples tightly together.

As concerns this clonotype: What it binds is not known.

Unique molecular identifiers had been added to the TCR beta cDNA libraries. T cells numbering roughly 1 to 10 million yielded roughly 0.5 million cDNA molecules. TCRdb re-called the PCR reads through MiXCR, storing one row per CDR3 protein. In the table there are 150,000 to 200,000 distinct CDR3 sequences, 30% of which are singletons. Germline-derived CDR1 and CDR2 are SQVTM and ANQGSEA. There are 14 residues in the CDR3. The ends lost 7 bases at V and 6 bases at J; junction bases unmatched: 13. This clonotype was sampled from a girl aged 5 to 17 with multiple sclerosis. The sample comprised blood. V usage is TRBV29-1 and J usage is TRBJ2-3; 7 positions agree with TRBD1. CDR3 in DNA: TGCAGCGCGAAACTTGTACAGGGGATGGATACGCAGTATTTT. This translates into CSAKLVQGMDTQYF.